The clone carrying this TCR beta chain showed up just a few times. The same CDR3 can be traced to other DNA sequences in this sample. The data derive from a study of blood T cell repertoires in COVID-19. Study-wide background: The cDNA or gDNA used as material had been derived from T cells, B-cell-depleted T cells, or PBMCs.

The germline V and J ends were trimmed by 2 bases and 2 bases, with 9 bases remaining between them. This CDR3 region has 14 residues. CDR1 LGHDT and CDR2 YNNKEL come from the germline V gene (reference sequence). Authors' analysis steps: Amplification of reference gene primers provided the estimated nucleated cell counts. Sequenced by immunoSEQ multiplex PCR; TCRdb stores in-frame clones only, minus some. V, J and clone size are taken as reported in that table, and D and trimming were inferred from the DNA itself. The sample comprises 120,000 to 150,000 clones, around 89% of which are singletons, and approximately 10% rests with the top ten.

The V gene is TRBV3-1 (or the pseudogene TRBV3-2), the J gene TRBJ1-2, with D perhaps TRBD1 (6 bases). Sequenced sample: peripheral blood. The sequence derives from an elderly woman with acute or convalescent COVID-19. The CDR3 loop is CASSQLTGNYGYTF. CDR3 nucleotide sequence: TGTGCCAGCAGCCAACTTACAGGGAACTATGGCTACACCTTC.